The present T cell receptor (beta chain) was sequenced within a study of shared clonotypes between healthy human individuals. General observations from the study: An effect of sequencing depth on clonotype sharing among donors was expected.

Original processing notes: Junction-only sequences without quality scores were provided by ImmunoSEQ, so filtering was different. Clones were sequenced by immunoSEQ multiplex PCR, and TCRdb holds only the in-frame ones, with some missing. That table supplies the V and J calls and clone size; D and trimming were determined from the DNA. The repertoire holds about 990,000 clones, roughly 74% seen once, with 0.55% to 0.7% in the top ten. CD4+ cell separation produced CD45RA+ naive and CD45RA-negative memory subsets. With regard to this clone: Its specificity is not known.

This clonotype was obtained from a young man in good health. Some clones in this sample may be carry-over from other donors' samples. The specimen was memory CD4+ T cells from PBMCs. Documented subset: CD45RA-negative fraction.

CDR3 coding DNA: TGTGCCACCAGCAGAACCCGTAGCGGGAGTGACCACAATGAGCAGTTCTTC. Its protein is CATSRTRSGSDHNEQFF. J is TRBJ2-1 and V is TRBV15; TRBD2 aligns across 9 bases. The CDR3 totals 17 residues. Trimming at V came to 2 bases and at J to 5 bases, leaving 10 bases not matched to a gene. Germline V gives CDR1 LNHNV, CDR2 YYDKDF (reference sequence).